A single sample gave rise to the 28 T cell receptor beta chains below, sequenced in a study of neoadjuvant anti-PD-1 for oral cavity cancer. Method: immunoSEQ multiplex PCR; TCRdb's copy keeps in-frame clones and lacks some. This table has approximately 13,000 clones, 60% to 70% appearing once. The sequencing used PBMCs, collected before nivolumab (anti-PD-1) treatment. These receptors all stem from a person aged 35 to 85 with oral cavity squamous cell carcinoma.

This clone was seen a handful of times. V gene TRBV10-3 combines with J gene TRBJ1-5; unclear D gene. This CDR3 comprises 13 residues. V gave up 3 bases and J gave up 5 bases, with 8 bases separating them. CDR1 is ENHRY, CDR2 SYGVKD, per germline. The CDR3 loop is CAISEDTYQPQHF. CDR3 bases: TGTGCCATCAGTGAAGACACTTATCAGCCCCAGCATTTT.

The chain is built from TRBV19 and TRBJ1-4; D not certain. This CDR3 has 15 residues. V gave up 6 bases and J gave up 1 base, with 12 bases separating them. CDR1 LNHDA and CDR2 SQIVND come from the germline V gene (reference sequence). CDR3 amino acids: CASRTYSGTNEKLFF. Written as DNA, the CDR3 is TGTGCCAGTAGGACGTACAGTGGAACTAATGAAAAACTGTTTTTT.

The chain has TRBV10-2 and TRBJ2-7, with 9 bases aligning to TRBD1. V lost 2 bases and J lost 3; bases outside the gene matches: 2. From germline, CDR1 is WSHSY and CDR2 SAAADI. The CDR3 loop spans 14 amino acids. The CDR3: CASSETGGGYEQYF. The CDR3, as DNA: TGCGCCAGCAGTGAGACAGGGGGCGGCTACGAGCAGTACTTC.

CDR3 protein: CSAGGGQYF. CDR3 nucleotides: TGCAGTGCTGGAGGGGGCCAGTACTTC. This chain links TRBV20-1 with TRBJ2-7; D is perhaps TRBD1 (7 bases). CDR1 and CDR2 (germline): DFQATT, SNEGSKA (reference sequence). V lost 5 bases, J lost 10 bases, and 9 bases lay in between. The CDR3 length is 9 residues.

The CDR3 DNA follows: TGTGGCTCGGGGGGGGGCACTAGCACAGATACGCAGTATTTT. It codes for CGSGGGTSTDTQYF. V usage is TRBV6-1 and J usage is TRBJ2-3; 8 nucleotides align to TRBD2. The CDR3 contains 14 residues. Germline V CDR1 and CDR2: MNHNS, SASEGT.

The V gene is TRBV6-5, the J gene TRBJ1-4; TRBD1 is a possible D gene (6 bases). This CDR3 contains 13 residues. V lost 2 bases and J lost 9, with 10 bases in between. The germline V gene encodes CDR1 MNHEY and CDR2 SVGAGI. CDR3 sequence (DNA): TGTGCCAGCAGTTACGGGCAGGGGAAAAAACTGTTTTTT. It codes for CASSYGQGKKLFF.

CDR3 amino acids: CASRYRGDTSTDTQYF. CDR3 nucleotide sequence: TGCGCCAGCAGGTACCGCGGGGATACTAGCACAGATACGCAGTATTTT. The J gene is TRBJ2-3, the V gene TRBV5-1; the D gene is possibly TRBD2 (6 bases). This CDR3 is built from 16 residues. Trimming left V 5 bases short and J 0 bases short, with 16 bases between. CDR1 is SGHRS and CDR2 is YFSETQ in the germline V gene.

The CDR3 sequence is CASSRTGVVEPQHF. The CDR3 nucleotides read TGTGCCAGCAGTCGGACAGGGGTCGTCGAGCCCCAGCATTTT. The chain joins TRBV28 to TRBJ1-5; 9 nucleotides line up with TRBD1. The V gene end was trimmed by 5 bases and the J gene end by 8 bases; junction bases not matched to a gene: 7. Germline V gene lookup returns CDR1 MDHEN and CDR2 SYDVKM. This CDR3 is built from 14 residues. The full variable domain, its missing parts supplied by reference TRBV28 and TRBJ1-5, is DVKVTQSSRYLVKRTGEKVFLECVQDMDHENMFWYRQDPGLGLRLIYFSYDVKMKEKGDIPEGYSVSREKKERFSLILESASTNQTSMYLCASSRTGVVEPQHFGDGTRLSIL.

The chain links TRBV13 to TRBJ2-1; tentatively, D is TRBD1 (5 bases). V lost 1 base to trimming and J lost 6 bases, with 10 bases between them. Germline V gives CDR1 PRHDT, CDR2 FYEKMQ (reference sequence). The CDR3 runs 14 residues. In DNA form, the CDR3 reads TGTGCCAGCAGCTTAGTATTAGGGGTCAATGAGCAGTTCTTC. It yields the protein CASSLVLGVNEQFF.

CDR3 in DNA: TGCAGCGTAGGTTGGTCTGCAACTAATGAAAAACTGTTTTTT. Its protein is CSVGWSATNEKLFF. The V call is TRBV29-1, the J call TRBJ1-4, with D hard to call. Germline CDR1 reads SQVTM; CDR2 reads ANQGSEA. CDR3 size: 14 residues. V lost 6 bases, J lost 0 bases, and 11 bases lay in between.

V usage is TRBV20-1 and J usage is TRBJ2-7; the D gene could be TRBD1 or TRBD2 (5 bases each). The CDR3 is 11 amino acids. The ends were cut back, 5 bases at V and 2 bases at J, with 7 bases in the middle. Germline loops: CDR1 DFQATT, CDR2 SNEGSKA (reference sequence). The CDR3 sequence: CSAGDPYEQYF. For the CDR3, the DNA is TGCAGTGCTGGGGACCCCTACGAGCAGTACTTC.

The CDR3 coding sequence is TGTGCCAGCAGTCCCCTCCACGGGACCACTAAGTACTTC. It codes for CASSPLHGTTKYF. The rearrangement joins TRBV6-5 to TRBJ2-7; D assignment may be TRBD1 or TRBD2 (5 bases each). Per germline, CDR1 MNHEY and CDR2 SVGAGI. Trimming stripped 5 bases from V and 11 bases from J, with 19 bases between. The CDR3 consists of 13 residues.

This chain uses TRBV5-1 with TRBJ1-2; 12 positions agree with TRBD1. Germline CDR1 is SGHRS and CDR2 is YFSETQ. This CDR3 spans 15 amino acids. V lost 3 bases to trimming and J lost 3 bases; unmatched junction nucleotides: 3. The CDR3 reads CASSWGQGADYGYTF. The CDR3 bases are TGCGCCAGCAGCTGGGGACAGGGGGCCGACTATGGCTACACCTTC.

The rearrangement joins TRBV7-9 to TRBJ2-3; no definite D call. The CDR3 has 13 amino acids. In germline, CDR1 is SEHNR, CDR2 FQNEAQ (reference sequence). Trimming stripped 7 bases from V and 1 base from J, with 9 bases between. CDR3 coding DNA: TGTGCCAGCAAGGTAGTTGGCACAGATACGCAGTATTTT. The encoded protein is CASKVVGTDTQYF. The entire variable domain, with the rest obtained from reference TRBV7-9 and TRBJ2-3, is as follows: DTGVSQNPRHKITKRGQNVTFRCDPISEHNRLYWYRQTLGQGPEFLTYFQNEAQLEKSRLLSDRFSAERPKGSFSTLEIQRTEQGDSAMYLCASKVVGTDTQYFGPGTRLTVL.

This clone was seen a handful of times. The chain is built from TRBV9 and TRBJ1-2; the D gene is possibly TRBD1 (6 bases). The V gene lost 0 bases and the J gene lost 8 bases, with 8 bases spanning the gap. The CDR3 length is 12 residues. Germline lookup yields CDR1 SGDLS and CDR2 YYNGEE. The CDR3 region has the DNA TGTGCCAGCAGCGTAGCTACAGGGGGCTACACCTTC. It translates to CASSVATGGYTF.

V gene TRBV5-1 combines with J gene TRBJ1-1; D gene ambiguous. Looked up from germline, CDR1 is SGHRS and CDR2 is YFSETQ. This CDR3 contains 13 residues. Trimming removed 1 base at V and 1 base at J, with 5 bases between. DNA of the CDR3: TGCGCCAGCAGCTTGAACAGGAACACTGAAGCTTTCTTT. Translated, it gives CASSLNRNTEAFF. Based on the CDR3 plus reference TRBV5-1 and TRBJ1-1, the full variable domain is KAGVTQTPRYLIKTRGQQVTLSCSPISGHRSVSWYQQTPGQGLQFLFEYFSETQRNKGNFPGRFSGRQFSNSRSEMNVSTLELGDSALYLCASSLNRNTEAFFGQGTRLTVV.

The CDR3 bases are TGTGCCAGCAGCTTGCGGGGGGGCGGCACAGATACGCAGTATTTT. Translating it yields CASSLRGGGTDTQYF. The rearrangement links TRBV5-4 to TRBJ2-3; 8 bases align to TRBD2. The CDR3 is 15 amino acids. Germline CDR1 SGHNT, CDR2 YYREEE (reference sequence). Unmatched junction bases numbered 2, after V lost 1 base and J lost 1 base.

This clone was picked up a small number of times. The V gene is TRBV7-9, the J gene TRBJ1-5; D is uncertain. Trimming pared 1 base from V and 6 bases from J, leaving 10 bases between. The CDR3 length is 14 residues. CDR1 and CDR2 (germline): SEHNR, FQNEAQ (reference sequence). The CDR3 region has the DNA TGTGCCAGCAGCTTAGGAGGAGGTCCTCAGCCCCAGCATTTT. Protein: CASSLGGGPQPQHF.

This rearrangement joins TRBV5-4 to TRBJ2-5; unclear D gene. The CDR3 is made up of 14 amino acids. Germline values: CDR1 SGHNT, CDR2 YYREEE (reference sequence). V was cut by 0 bases and J by 3 bases, with 9 bases left in between. The CDR3 spells CASSLVGTEETQYF. CDR3 nucleotides: TGTGCCAGCAGCTTGGTTGGAACAGAAGAGACCCAGTACTTC.

This clone was seen a single time. V gene TRBV4-1 combines with J gene TRBJ2-2, with no clear D. V was pared by 0 bases and J by 8 bases, with 4 bases between. The CDR3 contains 12 residues. The V gene's germline CDR1 is MGHRA and CDR2 YSYEKL. DNA of the CDR3: TGCGCCAGCAGCCAAGAGTCAGGGGAGCTGTTTTTT. It specifies CASSQESGELFF.

As DNA, the CDR3 is TGTGCCACCAGCATCGACAGGGGGTCTGGAAACACCATATATTTT. It yields the protein CATSIDRGSGNTIYF. The chain uses TRBV15 and TRBJ1-3, with TRBD1 matching 9 bases. The CDR3 extends over 15 amino acids. Germline V gene data show CDR1 as LNHNV and CDR2 as YYDKDF (reference sequence). With V trimmed by 4 bases and J by 1 base, 2 bases remained unmatched.

The chain recombines TRBV13 with TRBJ2-7, with TRBD2 as a possible D gene (6 bases). V lost 10 bases and J lost 12, with 19 bases in between. Germline-derived CDR1 and CDR2 are PRHDT and FYEKMQ (reference sequence). CDR3 length equals 11 residues. CDR3 bases: TGTGCCAACTCTTGGGACTCCCCGGGGTACTTC. Protein: CANSWDSPGYF.

The chain employs TRBV6-1 and TRBJ1-1; unclear D gene. Germline V CDR1 and CDR2: MNHNS, SASEGT. V lost 0 bases, J lost 3 bases, and 11 bases lay in between. The CDR3 has 15 residues. The CDR3, as DNA: TGTGCCAGCAGTGAAGCCCGGAGCTCGGACACTGAAGCTTTCTTT. Translating gives CASSEARSSDTEAFF.

Written as DNA, the CDR3 is TGCGCCAGCAGCTATCGACAGGGCGCAACTAATGAAAAACTGTTTTTT. Protein product: CASSYRQGATNEKLFF. V is TRBV5-1 and J is TRBJ1-4, with TRBD1 matching 7 bases. CDR3 length: 16 residues. The junction had 5 bases not matched to a gene; V was cut back by 3 bases and J by 0 bases. Germline values: CDR1 SGHRS, CDR2 YFSETQ.

The chain couples TRBV7-7 to TRBJ2-3, with TRBD2 matching 13 bases. Losses at the gene ends were 5 bases for V and 6 bases for J; bases not matched to a gene: 2. Germline V lookup: CDR1 SSHAT, CDR2 FNYEAQ (reference sequence). This CDR3 has 14 residues. The CDR3 is CASSLTSGGDTQYF. The CDR3 coding sequence is TGTGCCAGCAGCCTGACTAGCGGGGGGGATACGCAGTATTTT.

The chain links TRBV6-5 to TRBJ2-1, with TRBD1 matching over 9 bases. After removal of 8 bases from V and 8 bases from J, the junction contained 7 bases not matched to a gene. Germline CDR1 reads MNHEY; CDR2 reads SVGAGI. The CDR3 has 13 amino acids. CDR3 sequence: CASSGTGLHEQFF. The DNA of the CDR3 is TGTGCCAGCTCCGGGACAGGGCTCCATGAGCAGTTCTTC.

The chain couples TRBV18 to TRBJ2-2; possible D gene TRBD1, 5 bases. The CDR3 loop spans 16 amino acids. From germline, CDR1 is KGHSH and CDR2 LQKENI. V was pared by 3 bases and J by 3 bases, with 14 bases between. CDR3 nucleotides: TGTGCCAGCTCACCCCGAAGGGGTCGCGACACCGGGGAGCTGTTTTTT. Amino acid sequence: CASSPRRGRDTGELFF.

The J gene is TRBJ2-3, the V gene TRBV12-5; D tentatively reads TRBD1 or TRBD2 (6 bases each). Trimming stripped 7 bases from V and 3 bases from J, with 17 bases between. The germline CDR1 and CDR2 sequences are LGHNT and FRNRAP. This CDR3 contains 15 residues. This CDR3 reads CASEILGGRTDTQYF. For the CDR3, the DNA is TGTGCTAGTGAAATACTGGGGGGCCGGACAGATACGCAGTATTTT.